This entry features one TCR beta chain sequence. This clonotype was observed at least ten times. No clone much larger than this one lies a single base away; base qualities are absent. These data originate in a study of T cells after yellow fever vaccination (dated by TCRdb to between 2017 and 2020). Regarding the complete study: Memory subsets (EM, EMRA, CM and Tscm) were sorted on a BD FACS Aria III using CD3, CD45RA, CCR7 and CD95 staining. Two healthy male donors, one aged 18 to 30 and one aged 30 to 40 years, were included in the cohort. To track T-cell clones before and after primary and booster YFV17D yellow fever vaccination, bulk TCR alpha and beta repertoires were sequenced longitudinally. Blood samples were taken at several timepoints before and after primary and secondary immunization, and bulk PBMC replicates and cell subsets were isolated. Sorting of memory subsets took place on days 0, 15 and 45 and at 18 months after primary vaccination, as well as on days 0, 15 and 45 after the 30-year booster. The SMART-Seq v4 Ultra Low Input RNA kit was used to prepare libraries from fractions with low cell numbers. The full study reports these points: Compared with the primary T-cell response, the secondary T-cell response was weaker but faster, peaking on day 5 rather than day 15. Computational filtering was needed because FACS-sorted repertoires could contain abundant contaminating clonotypes from the bulk population. A small share of clonotypes was detected in both CD4 and CD8 compartments, with the overlap likely arising from convergent recombination. Because the study included only two donors, the extent to which the findings can be generalized is limited. In the sorted memory subsets on day 0, nearly all vaccine-responding clonotypes were below the level of detection. After the booster, most of the clones that had expanded following primary vaccination were detected again (almost 98% of CD4 and 85% to 90% of CD8), which suggests that memory was broadly maintained.

The treatment or condition label here, explained by the study, means: live attenuated yellow fever vaccine strain. PBMCs were isolated from peripheral blood using a standard Ficoll-Paque protocol. RNA from sorted memory subsets was extracted with the RNeasy Micro Kit. TCR cDNA was synthesized by 5'RACE template switching, which introduced a universal primer site and unique molecular identifiers. Priming of cDNA synthesis was performed from both the TCR alpha and TCR beta constant segments. Two PCR steps were used to amplify libraries, with sample barcodes and sequencing adapters being added in the second step. Sequencing of libraries was performed on Illumina HiSeq 2500 (2x100 bp) or NovaSeq (2x150 bp). Processing in the source paper ran as follows. MIGEC handled demultiplexing of reads and collapsing into UMI consensus sequences, while MiXCR performed V(D)J alignment. Clonotypes responding to the vaccine were identified with edgeR on replicate PBMC samples, with the criteria of FDR below 0.01 and a log2 fold change above 5 up to day 15. Bulk clonotypes were assigned CD4 or CD8 identity according to which sequenced CD4 or CD8 repertoire held them at higher abundance. To estimate how each clone was distributed across memory phenotypes, clonotype frequencies in memory subsets were weighted by FACS-sorted cell numbers. TCRdb ran its own pipeline on the public reads, namely fastp trimming at Q25 and MiXCR clone calling, and kept in-frame beta chains. Entries that share a CDR3 protein sequence are merged under the most common genes and DNA. None of the V and J calls come from the authors' own analysis; TCRdb made them. The sample table holds approximately 10,000 distinct CDR3 sequences, of which 5.8% were seen once. The ten largest clones represent approximately 1% of the sample.

The V end gives up 0 bases and the J end 4 bases, leaving 8 bases in the junction not matched to a gene. CDR1 and CDR2 are drawn from the germline V gene: MNHEY, SVGAGI. The CDR3 numbers 18 residues from cysteine through phenylalanine. The read is trimmed to its CDR3 DNA, 54 bases read in frame from base 1. Recombination joined TRBV6-5 with TRBJ2-2, with 10 bases matching TRBD2. The TCR was taken from a man younger than 40 who received the YFV17D yellow fever vaccine. Sequences were derived from PBMCs, either bulk or a sorted T-cell subset (CD4+, CD8+, memory, or dextramer-sorted; not recorded which), sampled on the day of the yellow fever booster vaccination. The bases are TGTGCCAGCAGTTACTCCGGGACTAGCGTTGGTCCCACCGGGGAGCTGTTTTTT. This sequence encodes CASSYSGTSVGPTGELFF.